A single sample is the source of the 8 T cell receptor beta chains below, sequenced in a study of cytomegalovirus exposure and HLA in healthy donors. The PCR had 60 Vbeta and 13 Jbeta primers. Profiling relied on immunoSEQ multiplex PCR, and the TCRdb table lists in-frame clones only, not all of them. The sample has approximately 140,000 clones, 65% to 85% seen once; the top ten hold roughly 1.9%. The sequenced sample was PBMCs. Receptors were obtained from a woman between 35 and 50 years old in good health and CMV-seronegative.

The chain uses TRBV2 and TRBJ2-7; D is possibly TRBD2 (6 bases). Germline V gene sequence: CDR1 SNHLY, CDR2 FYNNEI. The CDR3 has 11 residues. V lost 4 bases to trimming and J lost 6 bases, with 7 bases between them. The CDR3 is CASSVGGEQYF. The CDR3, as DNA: TGTGCCAGCAGTGTGGGGGGCGAGCAGTACTTC.

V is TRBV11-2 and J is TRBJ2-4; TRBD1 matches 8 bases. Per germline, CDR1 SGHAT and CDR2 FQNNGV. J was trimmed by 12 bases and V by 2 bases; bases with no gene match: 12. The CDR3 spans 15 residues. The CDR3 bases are TGTGCCAGCAGCTTAACCACCCTGGACAGGGATAGTCAGTACTTC. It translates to CASSLTTLDRDSQYF.

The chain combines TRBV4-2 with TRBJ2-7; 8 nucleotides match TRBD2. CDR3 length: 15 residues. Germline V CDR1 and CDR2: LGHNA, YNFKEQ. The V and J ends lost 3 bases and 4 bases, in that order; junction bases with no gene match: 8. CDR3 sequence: CASSQELAADYEQYF. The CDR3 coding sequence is TGTGCCAGCAGCCAGGAACTAGCGGCTGATTACGAGCAGTACTTC.

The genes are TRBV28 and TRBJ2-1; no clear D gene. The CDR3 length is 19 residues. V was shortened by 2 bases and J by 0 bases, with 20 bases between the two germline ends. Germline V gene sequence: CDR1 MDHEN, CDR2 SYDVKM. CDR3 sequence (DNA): TGTGCCAGCAGTTTACCCCCCAAAGTTAGCACATCCTCCTACAATGAGCAGTTCTTC. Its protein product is CASSLPPKVSTSSYNEQFF.

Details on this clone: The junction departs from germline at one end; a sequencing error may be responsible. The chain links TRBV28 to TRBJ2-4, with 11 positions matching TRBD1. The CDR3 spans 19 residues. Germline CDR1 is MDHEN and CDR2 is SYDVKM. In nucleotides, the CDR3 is TGTGCCAGCAGTCTAAAGGGACAGGGGGTCCCACTAGCCAAAAACAGTCAGTACTTC. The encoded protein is CASSLKGQGVPLAKNSQYF.

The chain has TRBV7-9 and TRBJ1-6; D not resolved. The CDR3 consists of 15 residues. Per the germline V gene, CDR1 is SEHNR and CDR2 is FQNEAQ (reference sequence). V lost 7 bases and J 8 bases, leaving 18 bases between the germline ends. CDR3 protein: CASTPSGTIDSPLHF. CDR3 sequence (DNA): TGTGCCAGCACTCCAAGCGGCACTATCGATTCACCCCTCCACTTT.

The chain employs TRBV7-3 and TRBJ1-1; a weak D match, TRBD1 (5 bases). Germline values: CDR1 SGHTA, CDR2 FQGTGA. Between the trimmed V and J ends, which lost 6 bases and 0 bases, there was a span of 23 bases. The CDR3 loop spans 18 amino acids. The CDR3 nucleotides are TGTGCCAGCAGGGACTTAGGGCAGGGAGGCTTTATGAACACTGAAGCTTTCTTT. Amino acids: CASRDLGQGGFMNTEAFF. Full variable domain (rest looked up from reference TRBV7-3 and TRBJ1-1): GAGVSQTPSNKVTEKGKYVELRCDPISGHTALYWYRQSLGQGPEFLIYFQGTGAADDSGLPNDRFFAVRPEGSVSTLKIQRTERGDSAVYLCASRDLGQGGFMNTEAFFGQGTRLTVV.

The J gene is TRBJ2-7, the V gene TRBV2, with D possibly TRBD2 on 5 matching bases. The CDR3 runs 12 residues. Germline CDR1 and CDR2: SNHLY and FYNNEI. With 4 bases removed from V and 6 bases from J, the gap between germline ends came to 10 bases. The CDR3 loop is CASSGSGIEQYF. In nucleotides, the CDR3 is TGTGCCAGCAGTGGATCCGGGATCGAGCAGTACTTC. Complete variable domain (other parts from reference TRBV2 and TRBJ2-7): EPEVTQTPSHQVTQMGQEVILRCVPISNHLYFYWYRQILGQKVEFLVSFYNNEISEKSEIFDDQFSVERPDGSNFTLKIRSTKLEDSAMYFCASSGSGIEQYFGPGTRLTVT.